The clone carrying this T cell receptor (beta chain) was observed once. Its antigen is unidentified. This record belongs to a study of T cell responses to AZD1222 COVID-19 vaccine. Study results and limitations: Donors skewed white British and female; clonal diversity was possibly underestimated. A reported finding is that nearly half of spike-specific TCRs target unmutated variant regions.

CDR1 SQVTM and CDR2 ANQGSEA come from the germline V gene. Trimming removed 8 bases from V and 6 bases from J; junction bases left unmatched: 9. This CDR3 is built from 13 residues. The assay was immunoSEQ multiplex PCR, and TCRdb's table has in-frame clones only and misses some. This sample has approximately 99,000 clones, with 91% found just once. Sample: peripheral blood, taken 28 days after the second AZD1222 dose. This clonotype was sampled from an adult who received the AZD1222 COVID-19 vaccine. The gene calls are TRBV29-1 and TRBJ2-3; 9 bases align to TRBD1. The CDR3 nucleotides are TGCAGCACGGAGGGACAGGGTGGCGATACGCAGTATTTT. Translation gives CSTEGQGGDTQYF.